This T cell receptor (beta chain) was sequenced in a study of beta chain features in type 1 diabetes. This clone turned up a few times. Its antigen is undetermined. The authors obtained over 95% purity in all sorted populations. This CDR3 comprises 15 residues. CDR1 and CDR2 from the germline V gene are SQVTM and ANQGSEA. Trimming cost V 3 bases and J 1 base, with 15 bases left between them. The whole isolated RNA underwent reverse transcription, so sequencing captured expressed TCRB transcripts. Sequencing used immunoSEQ multiplex PCR; TCRdb keeps in-frame clones, though not all of them. This table has approximately 140,000 clones, roughly 9.7% appearing once. Whole-study findings and limits: There were fewer insertions and more deletions at the VDJ junctions of type 1 diabetes patients. PCR might favor shorter templates, but any such skew would affect patients and controls equally.

The receptor was derived from a middle-aged woman in good health. Source material: central memory CD4+ T cells from blood. The genes are TRBV29-1 and TRBJ1-1; D unresolved. The CDR3 sequence is CSVDVFGQSNTEAFF. CDR3 sequence (DNA): TGCAGCGTTGACGTCTTTGGGCAGTCGAACACTGAAGCTTTCTTT.